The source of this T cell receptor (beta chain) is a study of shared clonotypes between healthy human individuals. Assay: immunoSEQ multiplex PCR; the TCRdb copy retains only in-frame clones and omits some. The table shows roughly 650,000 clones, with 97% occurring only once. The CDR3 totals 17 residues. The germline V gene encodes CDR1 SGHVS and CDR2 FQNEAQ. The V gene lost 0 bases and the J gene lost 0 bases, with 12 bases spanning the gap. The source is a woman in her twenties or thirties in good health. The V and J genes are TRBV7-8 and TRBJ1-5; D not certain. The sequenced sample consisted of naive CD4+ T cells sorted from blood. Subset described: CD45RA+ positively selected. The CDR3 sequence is CASSLAMTRYSNQPQHF. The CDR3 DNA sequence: TGTGCCAGCAGCTTAGCTATGACAAGGTATAGCAATCAGCCCCAGCATTTT.